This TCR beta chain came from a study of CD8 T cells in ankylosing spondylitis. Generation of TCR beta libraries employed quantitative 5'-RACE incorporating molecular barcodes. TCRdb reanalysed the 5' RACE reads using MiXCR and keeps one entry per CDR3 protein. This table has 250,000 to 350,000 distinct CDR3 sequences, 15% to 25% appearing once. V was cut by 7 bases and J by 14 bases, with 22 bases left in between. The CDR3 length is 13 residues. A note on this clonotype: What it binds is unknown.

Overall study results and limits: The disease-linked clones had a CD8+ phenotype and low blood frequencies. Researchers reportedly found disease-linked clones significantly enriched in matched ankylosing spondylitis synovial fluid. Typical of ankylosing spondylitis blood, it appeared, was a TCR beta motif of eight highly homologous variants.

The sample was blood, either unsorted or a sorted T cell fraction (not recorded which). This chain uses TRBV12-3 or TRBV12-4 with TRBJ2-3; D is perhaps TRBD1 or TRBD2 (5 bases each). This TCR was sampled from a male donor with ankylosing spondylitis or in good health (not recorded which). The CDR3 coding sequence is TGTGCCAGCACTCTTCGTGGGGGAGTCGCAGCGTATTTT. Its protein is CASTLRGGVAAYF.